There are a few counts of the clone carrying this T cell receptor (beta chain). These data are taken from a study of PD-L1 blockade in urothelial cancer. Study summary: Of about 29 patients, about two dozen were males with bladder-origin urothelial cancer. Investigators checked blood 3 weeks (second dose) and 6 weeks after treatment start. T cells were recovered from blood samples at a median of roughly 150,000.

Time point reported: pretreatment peripheral blood. Each patient gave between 1 and 8 samples, pretreatment and on-treatment. Sequenced by immunoSEQ multiplex PCR; TCRdb stores in-frame clones only, minus some. Of under 80,000 clones listed, around 81% were seen once; the top ten hold around 5.7%. The V gene's germline CDR1 is SGHAT and CDR2 FQNNGV. This CDR3 is 15 amino acids long. The ends lost 5 bases at V and 0 bases at J; junction bases unmatched: 7. This TCR derives from a man between 65 and 85 years old with urothelial cancer. The material sequenced was PBMCs, taken around atezolizumab (anti-PD-L1) treatment. The gene calls are TRBV11-2 and TRBJ2-7; the match to TRBD2 covers 7 bases. CDR3 loop: CASSPERGSSYEQYF. In DNA, the CDR3 is TGTGCCAGCAGCCCGGAGCGGGGCAGCTCCTACGAGCAGTACTTC.